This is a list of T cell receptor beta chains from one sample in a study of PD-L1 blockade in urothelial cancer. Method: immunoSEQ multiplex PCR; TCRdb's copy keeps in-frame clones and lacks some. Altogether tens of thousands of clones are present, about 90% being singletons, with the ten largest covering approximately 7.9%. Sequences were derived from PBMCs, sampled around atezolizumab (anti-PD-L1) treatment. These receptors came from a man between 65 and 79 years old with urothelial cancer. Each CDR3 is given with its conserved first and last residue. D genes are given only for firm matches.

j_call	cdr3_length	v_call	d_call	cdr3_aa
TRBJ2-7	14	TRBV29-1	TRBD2	CSVRPGLGVGEQYF
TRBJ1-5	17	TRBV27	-	CASRPNAGQNSNQPQHF
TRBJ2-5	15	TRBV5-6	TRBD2	CASSATSGRAETQYF
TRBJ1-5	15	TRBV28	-	CASSSAAFGAQPQHF
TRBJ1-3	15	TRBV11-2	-	CASSLRGQDRNTIYF
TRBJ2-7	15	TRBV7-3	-	CASSVTGLWTYEQYF
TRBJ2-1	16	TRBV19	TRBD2	CASSTRTSGSWHEQFF
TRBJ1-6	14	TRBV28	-	CASSLGQLTSPLHF
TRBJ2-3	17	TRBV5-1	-	CASSLGPGGTGTDTQYF
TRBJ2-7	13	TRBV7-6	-	CASTPFQGSEQYF
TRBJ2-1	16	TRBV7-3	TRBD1	CASSLLPGQDYNEQFF
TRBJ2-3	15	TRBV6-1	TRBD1	CASSVQGLSTDTQYF
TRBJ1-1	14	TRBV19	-	CASSISDSNTEAFF
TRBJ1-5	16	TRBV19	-	CASSISQGRGNQPQHF
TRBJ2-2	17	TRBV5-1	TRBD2	CASSFSISGSVGGELFF
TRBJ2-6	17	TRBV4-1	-	CASSQRGTTSGANVLTF
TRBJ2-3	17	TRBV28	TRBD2	CASSTWGGEGTRDTQYF
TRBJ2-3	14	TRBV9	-	CASSSRDRGDTQYF
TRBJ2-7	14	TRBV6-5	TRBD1	CASRAGTGGYEQYF
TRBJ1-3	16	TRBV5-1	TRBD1	CASSSGQLVAGNTIYF
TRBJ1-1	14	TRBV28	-	CASSFAGSNTEAFF
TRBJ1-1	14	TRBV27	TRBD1	CASSFRGRITEAFF
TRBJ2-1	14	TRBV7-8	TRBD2	CASSLAGVGNEQFF
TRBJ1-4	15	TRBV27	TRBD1	CASSRTGTGSGKLFF
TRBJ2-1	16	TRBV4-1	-	CASSQPTRRPWSEQFF
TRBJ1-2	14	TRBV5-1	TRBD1	CASSQRTGGRGYTF
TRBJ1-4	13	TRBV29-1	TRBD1	CSVSGTGDEKLFF
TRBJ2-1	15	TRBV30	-	CAWSRRRGGVNEQFF
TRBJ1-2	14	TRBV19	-	CASSKTVAGGGYTF
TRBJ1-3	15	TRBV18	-	CASSPPAGSGNTIYF
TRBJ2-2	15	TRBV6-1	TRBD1	CASSAGQGGTGELFF
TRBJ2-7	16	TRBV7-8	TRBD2	CASSGLAALRSYEQYF
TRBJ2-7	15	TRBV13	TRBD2	CASSSQAGPSYEQYF
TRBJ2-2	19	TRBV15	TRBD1	CATSREKPRTGTYSGELFF
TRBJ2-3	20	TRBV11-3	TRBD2	CASSLYLNKRRTSGTDTQYF
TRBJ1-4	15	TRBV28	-	CASTLRGGVFEKLFF
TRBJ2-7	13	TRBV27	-	CASSWSLAYEQYF
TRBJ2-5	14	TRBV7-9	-	CASTDSMYQETQYF
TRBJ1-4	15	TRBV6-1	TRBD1	CASSESGGYNEKLFF
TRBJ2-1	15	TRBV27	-	CASSFGQGTHNEQFF
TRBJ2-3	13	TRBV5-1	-	CASSLFSTDTQYF
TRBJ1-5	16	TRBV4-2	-	CASSQDADGGDQPQHF
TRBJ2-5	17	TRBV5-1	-	CASSLSWRTRQQETQYF
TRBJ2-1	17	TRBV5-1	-	CASSLGRRANFENEQFF
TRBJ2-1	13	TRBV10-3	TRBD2	CAASGRGVDEQFF
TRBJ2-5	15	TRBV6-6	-	CASSYGSSPRETQYF